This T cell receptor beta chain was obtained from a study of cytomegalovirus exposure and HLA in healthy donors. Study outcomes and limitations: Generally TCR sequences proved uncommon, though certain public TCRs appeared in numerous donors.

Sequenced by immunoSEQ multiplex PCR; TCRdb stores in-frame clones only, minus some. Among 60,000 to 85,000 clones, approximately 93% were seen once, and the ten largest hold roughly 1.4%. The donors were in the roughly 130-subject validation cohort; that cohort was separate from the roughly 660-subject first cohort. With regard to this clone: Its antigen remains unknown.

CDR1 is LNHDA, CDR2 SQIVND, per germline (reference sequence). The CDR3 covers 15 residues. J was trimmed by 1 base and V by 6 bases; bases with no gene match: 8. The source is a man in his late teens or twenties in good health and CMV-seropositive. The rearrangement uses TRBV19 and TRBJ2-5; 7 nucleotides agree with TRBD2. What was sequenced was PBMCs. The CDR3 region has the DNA TGTGCCAGTAGCGTGGGGCTAGCGGTCCAAGAGACCCAGTACTTC. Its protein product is CASSVGLAVQETQYF.